The 25 T cell receptor beta chains reported below all come from one sample, sequenced in a study of T cells after yellow fever vaccination. Each CDR3 protein is one row after TCRdb ran MiXCR on the 5' RACE reads. The data contain some 200,000 distinct CDR3 sequences, 2.5% to 3.5% of them singletons. This specimen was CD4+ T cells sorted from PBMCs, taken 10 days after the yellow fever booster vaccination. Every receptor here comes from a man younger than 35 who received the YFV17D yellow fever vaccine.

The sample holds many counts of this clonotype. The chain combines TRBV5-1 with TRBJ1-5, with TRBD1 matching over 8 bases. Trimming removed 2 bases from V and 4 bases from J; junction bases left unmatched: 5. CDR3 length: 15 residues. The germline gives CDR1 SGHRS, CDR2 YFSETQ. The CDR3 DNA is TGCGCCAGCAGCTTACAGGGGGGGGGTAATCAGCCCCAGCATTTT. Translated, it gives CASSLQGGGNQPQHF.

This clonotype was counted between two and nine times. The genes are TRBV2 and TRBJ1-1, with D tentatively TRBD1 (5 bases). V lost 2 bases and J 5 bases, leaving 9 bases between the germline ends. Germline lookup yields CDR1 SNHLY and CDR2 FYNNEI. This CDR3 is built from 13 residues. The DNA for the CDR3 is TGTGCCAGCAGTGAACGGGGCGGGACTGAAGCTTTCTTT. This sequence encodes CASSERGGTEAFF. The whole variable domain, remainder taken from reference TRBV2 and TRBJ1-1, is EPEVTQTPSHQVTQMGQEVILRCVPISNHLYFYWYRQILGQKVEFLVSFYNNEISEKSEIFDDQFSVERPDGSNFTLKIRSTKLEDSAMYFCASSERGGTEAFFGQGTRLTVV.

This chain links TRBV7-6 with TRBJ1-5; maybe TRBD1 (5 bases). The CDR3 has 15 amino acids. Trimming took 2 bases from V and 3 from J, leaving 11 bases between them. CDR1 SGHVS and CDR2 FNYEAQ come from the germline V gene. The CDR3 sequence is CASSLSSGLNQPQHF. CDR3 bases: TGTGCCAGCAGCTTAAGTTCAGGGCTCAATCAGCCCCAGCATTTT.

This clonotype was detected many times. This rearrangement joins TRBV7-2 to TRBJ2-5; D ambiguous. The germline V and J ends were trimmed by 6 bases and 6 bases, with 8 bases remaining between them. This CDR3 has 11 residues. Germline lookup yields CDR1 SGHTA and CDR2 FQGNSA. The CDR3 bases are TGTGCCAGCAGTCCCACGAAGACCCAGTACTTC. Its translation is CASSPTKTQYF.

This clonotype was observed a few times. The chain links TRBV19 to TRBJ2-1, with 10 bases that match TRBD2. J gave up 4 bases and V 7 bases, and 10 bases lay outside the gene matches. Germline V gene lookup returns CDR1 LNHDA and CDR2 SQIVND (reference sequence). The CDR3 runs 16 residues. The CDR3 sequence is CASKGLAGVAYNEQFF. Written as DNA, the CDR3 is TGTGCCAGTAAGGGGCTAGCGGGGGTAGCTTACAATGAGCAGTTCTTC.

This clonotype was picked up a small number of times. The rearrangement uses TRBV14 and TRBJ2-3, with 9 bases fitting TRBD1. Trimming took 4 bases from V and 2 from J; bases not matched to a gene: 7. The CDR3 covers 16 residues. Germline CDR1 SGHDN, CDR2 FVKESK. The CDR3 DNA reads as TGTGCCAGCAGCCTACCGGGACAGGGCCCCACAGATACGCAGTATTTT. Translating gives CASSLPGQGPTDTQYF.

Many counts were recorded for this clonotype. The chain employs TRBV6-6 and TRBJ1-1, with 10 positions matching TRBD1. Trimming at V came to 6 bases and at J to 0 bases, leaving 10 bases not matched to a gene. The germline CDR1 and CDR2 sequences are MNHNY and SVGAGI (reference sequence). The CDR3 has 17 residues. CDR3 region: CASRDLGQGVMNTEAFF. Written as DNA, the CDR3 is TGTGCCAGCAGAGATCTAGGACAGGGGGTGATGAACACTGAAGCTTTCTTT.

This clonotype was seen at least ten times. The chain is built from TRBV9 and TRBJ2-3, with D perhaps TRBD2 (5 bases). Trimming removed 4 bases from V and 11 bases from J, with 20 bases in between. The CDR3 loop spans 14 amino acids. The germline CDR1 and CDR2 sequences are SGDLS and YYNGEE. The CDR3 DNA follows: TGTGCCAGCAGCATCCGGACTGGCCCTGGTGGGCAGTATTTT. This gives the protein CASSIRTGPGGQYF.

The V gene is TRBV4-2, the J gene TRBJ1-4; 7 bases align to TRBD1. Trimming at V came to 1 base and at J to 7 bases, leaving 9 bases not matched to a gene. The germline V gene encodes CDR1 LGHNA and CDR2 YNFKEQ. The CDR3 length is 16 residues. In DNA, the CDR3 is TGTGCCAGCAGCCAAGCCTACAGGGGTCGGAGTGAAAAACTGTTTTTT. Its translation: CASSQAYRGRSEKLFF.

This clonotype was picked up a small number of times. This chain joins TRBV20-1 and TRBJ2-7, with D perhaps given as TRBD1 or TRBD2 (5 bases each). The CDR3 loop spans 14 amino acids. Germline values: CDR1 DFQATT, CDR2 SNEGSKA (reference sequence). V dropped 6 bases and J dropped 1 base, with 16 bases sitting between them. CDR3 sequence (DNA): TGCAGTGCAGACCGGGACGGCCTATCCTACGAGCAGTACGTC. As protein: CSADRDGLSYEQYV.

This clonotype has at least ten counts. The chain is built from TRBV6-6 and TRBJ2-2; no reliable D call. Germline CDR1 and CDR2: MNHNY and SVGAGI (reference sequence). V was trimmed by 2 bases and J by 3 bases, leaving 10 bases between them. This CDR3 is 15 amino acids long. The CDR3 here is CASSYRSGHTGELFF. Here the CDR3 DNA reads TGTGCCAGCAGTTACAGGTCCGGGCACACCGGGGAGCTGTTTTTT.

The sample holds one count of this clonotype. CDR3 protein: CASTPGAVSGPSGNTIYF. The CDR3 nucleotides read TGTGCCAGCACCCCCGGGGCCGTATCAGGACCCTCTGGAAACACCATATATTTT. The chain recombines TRBV7-9 with TRBJ1-3; TRBD1 is a possible D gene (5 bases). V lost 7 bases to trimming and J lost 0 bases, with 22 bases between them. Germline CDR1 SEHNR, CDR2 FQNEAQ (reference sequence). This CDR3 spans 18 amino acids.

The chain recombines TRBV7-2 with TRBJ2-2; 12 nucleotides agree with TRBD2. The germline gives CDR1 SGHTA, CDR2 FQGNSA. The CDR3 is 18 amino acids. The V and J ends lost 5 bases and 4 bases, in that order; junction bases with no gene match: 11. CDR3 protein: CASSPHLLAGGLTGELFF. The CDR3 region has the DNA TGTGCCAGCAGCCCTCACTTACTAGCGGGGGGCCTCACCGGGGAGCTGTTTTTT.

This clonotype was detected ten times or more. The rearrangement uses TRBV5-1 and TRBJ1-4; D gene ambiguous. Trimming stripped 0 bases from V and 0 bases from J, with 9 bases between. Germline V CDR1 and CDR2: SGHRS, YFSETQ. The CDR3 is 16 residues long. The CDR3 region is CASSLDGGTTNEKLFF. CDR3 bases: TGCGCCAGCAGCTTGGACGGCGGAACAACTAATGAAAAACTGTTTTTT.

This clonotype was counted between two and nine times. The genes are TRBV2 and TRBJ2-5; 7 bases map to TRBD2. Germline CDR1 reads SNHLY; CDR2 reads FYNNEI. With 7 bases clipped from V and 4 bases from J, the junction kept 9 bases outside the gene matches. The CDR3 has 14 amino acids. In DNA form, the CDR3 reads TGTGCCAGCACTCGACTGGGGGGGACAGAGACCCAGTACTTC. Translating gives CASTRLGGTETQYF.

In this sample, this clonotype turned up many times. V usage is TRBV5-1 and J usage is TRBJ1-2; D not certain. V shed 1 base and J shed 0 bases, with 7 bases lying between them. From germline, CDR1 is SGHRS and CDR2 YFSETQ. The CDR3 covers 14 residues. For the CDR3, the DNA is TGCGCCAGCAGCTTGACGGGAGCTAACTATGGCTACACCTTC. This codes for CASSLTGANYGYTF.

This clonotype was picked up many times. This sequence joins TRBV12-3 or TRBV12-4 and TRBJ2-7; TRBD1 agrees at 9 bases. V dropped 6 bases and J dropped 2; count of bases not matched to a gene: 8. The CDR3 runs to 15 residues. This CDR3 reads CASSSHRGLPYEQYF. CDR3 bases: TGTGCCAGCAGCAGCCACAGGGGGCTCCCCTACGAGCAGTACTTC.

This clonotype occurred many times. This chain joins TRBV20-1 and TRBJ1-5, with D perhaps matching TRBD1 (5 bases). The V end lost 3 bases, the J end lost 7 bases, and 10 bases lay between the germline ends. Germline loops: CDR1 DFQATT, CDR2 SNEGSKA (reference sequence). The CDR3 sequence is 12 residues long. CDR3: CSARRGGQPQHF. The DNA of the CDR3 is TGCAGTGCTAGGAGGGGTGGCCAGCCCCAGCATTTT.

In its sample, this clonotype was seen many times. V and J are TRBV5-4 and TRBJ2-7, with 8 bases identical to TRBD2. Germline V gene sequence: CDR1 SGHNT, CDR2 YYREEE (reference sequence). The CDR3 has 15 residues. V lost 9 bases to trimming and J lost 0 bases; unmatched junction nucleotides: 11. The CDR3 region is CATQSGGLSSYEQYF. As DNA, the CDR3 is TGTGCCACCCAGAGCGGGGGCCTCAGCTCCTACGAGCAGTACTTC.

This clonotype was observed a few times. V is TRBV4-3 and J is TRBJ1-1; D not certain. Trimming left V 1 base short and J 5 bases short, with 14 bases between. There are 15 residues in the CDR3. Germline V gives CDR1 LGHNA, CDR2 YSLEER. CDR3 sequence (DNA): TGCGCCAGCAGCCAAGCTTCTGGTCCAGGAACTGAAGCTTTCTTT. Amino acids: CASSQASGPGTEAFF.

In its sample, this clonotype was seen many times. The V call is TRBV4-3, the J call TRBJ1-1, with 9 bases identical to TRBD1. From germline, CDR1 is LGHNA and CDR2 YSLEER. The V segment lost 1 base and the J segment 4 bases; nucleotides outside the gene matches: 4. This CDR3 has 15 amino acids. The CDR3 protein is CASSQGTGVPTEAFF. For the CDR3, the DNA is TGCGCCAGCAGCCAAGGGACAGGGGTGCCCACTGAAGCTTTCTTT.

The genes are TRBV18 and TRBJ2-5, with TRBD1 matching 8 bases. Germline CDR1 KGHSH, CDR2 LQKENI. The CDR3 spans 14 residues. The ends lost 3 bases at V and 3 bases at J; junction bases unmatched: 3. The CDR3 coding sequence is TGTGCCAGCTCACCGGACAGGGCGGAAGAGACCCAGTACTTC. Protein sequence: CASSPDRAEETQYF.

This clonotype was recorded many times. The CDR3 here is CASSQALLGQGYYGYTF. In nucleotides, the CDR3 is TGTGCCAGCAGCCAAGCCCTCCTAGGGCAGGGGTACTATGGCTACACCTTC. V and J are TRBV3-1 and TRBJ1-2, with D possibly matching TRBD1 (6 bases). From germline, CDR1 is LGHDT and CDR2 YNNKEL (reference sequence). The length of the CDR3 is 17 residues. Trimming stripped 1 base from V and 3 bases from J, with 18 bases between.

The rearrangement links TRBV19 to TRBJ1-2, with 10 bases lining up with TRBD1. The CDR3 covers 17 residues. The germline gives CDR1 LNHDA, CDR2 SQIVND (reference sequence). The ends lost 7 bases at V and 3 bases at J; junction bases unmatched: 14. CDR3 loop: CASNLLSGTGAYYGYTF. The CDR3, as DNA: TGTGCCAGTAACCTCCTTTCCGGGACAGGGGCTTACTATGGCTACACCTTC. The variable domain in full, with the rest retrieved from reference TRBV19 and TRBJ1-2, is DGGITQSPKYLFRKEGQNVTLSCEQNLNHDAMYWYRQDPGQGLRLIYYSQIVNDFQKGDIAEGYSVSREKKESFPLTVTSAQKNPTAFYLCASNLLSGTGAYYGYTFGSGTRLTVV.

This clonotype was found a few times. V and J are TRBV24-1 and TRBJ2-1; D remains unclear. V shed 4 bases and J shed 8 bases, with 11 bases lying between them. Germline V lookup: CDR1 KGHDR, CDR2 SFDVKD. The CDR3 spans 13 residues. This chain's CDR3 is CATSDRTRDEQFF. CDR3 DNA: TGTGCCACCAGTGACCGTACTCGGGATGAGCAGTTCTTC.